One and the same sample provided the 7 T cell receptor beta chains below, sequenced in a study of T cell responses to AZD1222 COVID-19 vaccine. Here immunoSEQ multiplex PCR was the method, and the copy in TCRdb shows in-frame clones only, minus some. The repertoire includes just under 55,000 clones, around nine tenths of them detected once, and 3.9% sits in the top ten. The material sequenced was peripheral blood, taken on day 0 of AZD1222 vaccination. The receptors derive from an adult in good health.

The CDR3 protein is CASSQDDDEQFF. In DNA form, the CDR3 reads TGTGCCAGCAGCCAAGATGACGATGAGCAGTTCTTC. The gene calls are TRBV3-1 (or the pseudogene TRBV3-2) and TRBJ2-1; D gene unclear. The V gene's germline CDR1 is LGHDT and CDR2 YNNKEL (reference sequence). The V and J ends lost 0 bases and 8 bases respectively, with 5 bases between them. This CDR3 has 12 amino acids.

The rearrangement links TRBV29-1 to TRBJ2-7, with D perhaps assigned TRBD1 or TRBD2 (5 bases each). Germline CDR1 and CDR2: SQVTM and ANQGSEA. Trimming pared 0 bases from V and 6 bases from J, leaving 15 bases between. The CDR3 runs to 14 residues. CDR3 sequence reads: CSVEDVRGVGEQYF. CDR3 sequence (DNA): TGCAGCGTTGAAGACGTTAGAGGGGTCGGCGAGCAGTACTTC.

The V call is TRBV6-5, the J call TRBJ1-4; TRBD1 matches at 10 bases. Germline V gives CDR1 MNHEY, CDR2 SVGAGI. J lost 8 bases, V lost 5 bases, and 5 bases had no gene match. The CDR3 runs to 14 residues. The CDR3 protein is CASSRDRGREKLFF. In DNA, the CDR3 is TGTGCCAGCAGTAGAGACAGGGGGCGCGAAAAACTGTTTTTT.

The rearrangement uses TRBV6-1 and TRBJ2-5; TRBD2 aligns across 12 bases. V was pared by 4 bases and J by 5 bases, with 14 bases of the junction left unmatched. Germline V CDR1 and CDR2: MNHNS, SASEGT. The CDR3 is 18 amino acids. Here the CDR3 reads CASSVRLAGGPGRETQYF. In DNA form, the CDR3 reads TGTGCCAGCAGTGTCCGGCTAGCGGGGGGGCCAGGTCGGGAGACCCAGTACTTC.

The table lists this clone with a few counts. The gene calls are TRBV10-3 and TRBJ1-3, with D perhaps matching TRBD1 (6 bases). Between the trimmed V and J ends, which lost 6 bases and 0 bases, there was a span of 6 bases. CDR3 length: 13 amino acids. Germline values: CDR1 ENHRY, CDR2 SYGVKD. CDR3 protein: CAIRDSSGNTIYF. The CDR3 DNA sequence: TGTGCCATCAGGGACAGCTCTGGAAACACCATATATTTT.

The chain recombines TRBV5-5 with TRBJ2-1; 14 bases are shared with TRBD2. The germline V gene has CDR1 SGHKS and CDR2 YYEKEE (reference sequence). This CDR3 is 16 amino acids long. The trim removed 4 bases at V and 9 bases at J, leaving 9 bases unmatched. The CDR3 DNA is TGTGCCAGCAGCCCGGGGACTAGCGGGGGTCGGAGTGAGCAGTTCTTC. Protein: CASSPGTSGGRSEQFF. The whole variable domain, remainder taken from reference TRBV5-5 and TRBJ2-1, is DAGVTQSPTHLIKTRGQQVTLRCSPISGHKSVSWYQQVLGQGPQFIFQYYEKEERGRGNFPDRFSARQFPNYSSELNVNALLLGDSALYLCASSPGTSGGRSEQFFGPGTRLTVL.

The rearrangement links TRBV9 to TRBJ1-5; tentative D call: TRBD1 (5 bases). The V end was cut by 4 bases, the J end by 0 bases, with 23 bases between. Per germline, CDR1 SGDLS and CDR2 YYNGEE. The CDR3 covers 19 residues. The CDR3 bases are TGTGCCAGCAGCCCTAGCGGTCCCGGGGGGTTGTTTAGCAATCAGCCCCAGCATTTT. It specifies CASSPSGPGGLFSNQPQHF.